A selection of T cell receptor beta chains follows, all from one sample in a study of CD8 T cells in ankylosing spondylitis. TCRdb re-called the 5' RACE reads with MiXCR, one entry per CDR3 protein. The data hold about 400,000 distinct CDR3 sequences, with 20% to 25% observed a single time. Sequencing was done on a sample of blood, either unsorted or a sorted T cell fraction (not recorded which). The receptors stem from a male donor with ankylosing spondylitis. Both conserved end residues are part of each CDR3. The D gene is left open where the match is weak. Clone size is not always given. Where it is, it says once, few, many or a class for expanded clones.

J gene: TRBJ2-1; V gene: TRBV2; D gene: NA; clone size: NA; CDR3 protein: CASSDTLLRFNEQFF; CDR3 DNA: TGTGCCAGCAGCGACACCCTCCTCCGGTTCAATGAGCAGTTCTTC
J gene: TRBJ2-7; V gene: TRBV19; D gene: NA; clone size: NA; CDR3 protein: CVSSDHGDSYEQYF; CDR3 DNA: TGTGTCAGTAGTGATCACGGGGACTCCTACGAGCAGTACTTC
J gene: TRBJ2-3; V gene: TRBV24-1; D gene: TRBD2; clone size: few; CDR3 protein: CATSDPGGSDTQYF; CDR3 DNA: TGTGCCACCAGTGACCCGGGAGGTTCAGATACGCAGTATTTT
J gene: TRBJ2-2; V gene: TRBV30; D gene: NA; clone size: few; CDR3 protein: CAWSVGARTGELFF; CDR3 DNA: TGTGCCTGGAGTGTCGGGGCTCGGACCGGGGAGCTGTTTTTT
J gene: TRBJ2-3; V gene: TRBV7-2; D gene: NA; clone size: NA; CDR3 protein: CASSPRITDTQYF; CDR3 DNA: TGTGCCAGCAGCCCCAGGATCACAGATACGCAGTATTTT
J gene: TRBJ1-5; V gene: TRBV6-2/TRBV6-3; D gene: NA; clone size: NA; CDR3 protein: CASSRGNSNQPQHF; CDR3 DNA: TGTGCCAGCAGTAGGGGAAACAGCAATCAGCCCCAGCATTTT
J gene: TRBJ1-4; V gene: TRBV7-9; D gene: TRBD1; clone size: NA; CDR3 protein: CASSFWTGPGEKLFF; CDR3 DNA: TGTGCCAGCAGCTTTTGGACAGGGCCCGGGGAAAAACTGTTTTTT
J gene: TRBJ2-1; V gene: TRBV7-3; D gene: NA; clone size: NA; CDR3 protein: CASSPSRPGSYNEQFF; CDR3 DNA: TGTGCCAGCAGCCCGTCCCGCCCGGGCTCCTACAATGAGCAGTTCTTC
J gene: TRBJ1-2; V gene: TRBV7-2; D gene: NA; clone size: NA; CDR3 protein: CASSSSTGLYGYTF; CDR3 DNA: TGTGCCAGCAGCTCGAGCACAGGGCTTTATGGCTACACCTTC
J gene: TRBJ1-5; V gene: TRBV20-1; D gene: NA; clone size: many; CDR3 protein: CSARDPTTPYWPQHF; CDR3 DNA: TGCAGTGCTAGAGATCCAACCACCCCGTATTGGCCCCAGCATTTT
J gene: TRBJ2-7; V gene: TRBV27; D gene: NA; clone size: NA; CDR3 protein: CASSLVGRRDGYEQYF; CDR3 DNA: TGTGCCAGCAGTTTAGTTGGTCGGCGGGATGGATACGAGCAGTACTTC
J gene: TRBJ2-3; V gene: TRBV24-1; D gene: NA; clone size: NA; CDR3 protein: CATTRGSEDTQYF; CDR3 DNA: TGTGCCACCACGCGGGGCTCAGAGGATACGCAGTATTTT
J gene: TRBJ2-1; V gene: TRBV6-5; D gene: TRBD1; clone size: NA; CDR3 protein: CASSSTPGGTNEQFF; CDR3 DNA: TGTGCCAGCAGTTCTACCCCAGGGGGCACGAATGAGCAGTTCTTC
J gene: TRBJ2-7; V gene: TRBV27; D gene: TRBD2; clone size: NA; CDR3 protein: CASSGERASGSNEQYF; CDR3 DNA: TGTGCCAGCAGTGGGGAACGGGCTAGCGGGAGTAACGAGCAGTACTTC
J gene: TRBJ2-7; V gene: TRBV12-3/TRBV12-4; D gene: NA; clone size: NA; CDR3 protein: CASSPDGLFGEQYF; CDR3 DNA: TGTGCCAGCAGTCCCGACGGGTTGTTTGGCGAGCAGTACTTC
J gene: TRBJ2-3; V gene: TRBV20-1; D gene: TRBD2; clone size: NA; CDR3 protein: CSAGGEGGGDTQYF; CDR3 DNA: TGCAGTGCTGGTGGTGAGGGCGGGGGAGATACGCAGTATTTT
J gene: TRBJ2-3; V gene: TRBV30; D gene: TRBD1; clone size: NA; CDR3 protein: CAWSGGQGGFTQYF; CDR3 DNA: TGTGCCTGGAGTGGGGGACAGGGGGGATTTACGCAGTATTTT
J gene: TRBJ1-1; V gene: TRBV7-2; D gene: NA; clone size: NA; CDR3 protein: CASRAGRTEAFF; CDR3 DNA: TGTGCCAGCAGGGCCGGGCGGACTGAAGCTTTCTTT
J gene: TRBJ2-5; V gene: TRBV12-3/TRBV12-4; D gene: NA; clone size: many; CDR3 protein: CASSFGLETQYF; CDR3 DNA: TGTGCCAGCAGTTTTGGGCTGGAGACCCAGTACTTC
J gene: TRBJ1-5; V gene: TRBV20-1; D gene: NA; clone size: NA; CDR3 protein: CSASFGVGRSNQPQHF; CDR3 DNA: TGCAGTGCTAGTTTCGGGGTGGGACGAAGCAATCAGCCCCAGCATTTT
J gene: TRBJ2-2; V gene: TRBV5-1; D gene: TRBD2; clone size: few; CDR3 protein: CASTKLLAGDVAGELFF; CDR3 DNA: TGCGCCAGCACCAAACTACTAGCGGGAGACGTCGCCGGGGAGCTGTTTTTT
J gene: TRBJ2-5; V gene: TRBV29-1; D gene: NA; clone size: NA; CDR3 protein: CSVGLLQETQYF; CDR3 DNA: TGCAGCGTGGGTCTTCTACAAGAGACCCAGTACTTC
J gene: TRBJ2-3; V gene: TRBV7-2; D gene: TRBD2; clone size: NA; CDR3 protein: CASSLAGDSWDTQYF; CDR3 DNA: TGTGCCAGCAGCCTAGCGGGAGATTCTTGGGATACGCAGTATTTT
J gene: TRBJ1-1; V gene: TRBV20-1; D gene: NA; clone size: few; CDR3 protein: CSARSPDSANTEAFF; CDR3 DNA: TGCAGTGCTAGATCCCCGGACAGCGCGAACACTGAAGCTTTCTTT
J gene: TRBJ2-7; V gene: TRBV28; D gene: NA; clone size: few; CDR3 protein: CASSTPPTVVQYF; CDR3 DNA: TGTGCCAGCAGCACCCCACCGACGGTGGTGCAGTACTTC
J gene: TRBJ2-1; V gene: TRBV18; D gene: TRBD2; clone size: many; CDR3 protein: CASSPGLAGSNEQFF; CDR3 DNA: TGTGCCAGCTCACCCGGGCTAGCGGGATCCAATGAGCAGTTCTTC
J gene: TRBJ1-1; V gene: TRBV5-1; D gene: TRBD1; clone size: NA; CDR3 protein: CASSLPTGGAGTEAFF; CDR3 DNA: TGCGCCAGCAGCTTGCCGACAGGGGGCGCGGGGACTGAAGCTTTCTTT
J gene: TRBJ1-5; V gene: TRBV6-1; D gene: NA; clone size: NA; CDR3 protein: CAGRSDYSNQPQHF; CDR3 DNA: TGTGCCGGACGGTCAGACTATAGCAATCAGCCCCAGCATTTT
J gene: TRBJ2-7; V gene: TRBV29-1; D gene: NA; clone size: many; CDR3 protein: CSARRANYEQYF; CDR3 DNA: TGCAGCGCCCGTCGGGCAAACTACGAGCAGTACTTC
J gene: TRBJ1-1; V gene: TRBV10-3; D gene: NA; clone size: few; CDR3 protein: CAITSLKGTEAFF; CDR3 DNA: TGTGCCATCACCAGCTTAAAGGGCACTGAAGCTTTCTTT
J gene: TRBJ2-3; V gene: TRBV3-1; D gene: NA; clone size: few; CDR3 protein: CASSRQGSETDTQYF; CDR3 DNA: TGTGCCAGCAGCCGGCAGGGTAGCGAAACAGATACGCAGTATTTT